What follows are 5 T cell receptor beta chains derived from one specimen sequenced in a study of blood T cell repertoires in COVID-19. Measured with immunoSEQ multiplex PCR; TCRdb has only the in-frame clones, and not every one. The profile shows 100,000 or so clones, around 85% of them singletons. The source material was peripheral blood. Every receptor here comes from a woman in her 70s with active or convalescent COVID-19.

The chain employs TRBV2 and TRBJ2-7; D possibly corresponds to TRBD2 (7 bases). Trimming pared 8 bases from V and 6 bases from J, leaving 20 bases between. CDR3 length: 14 residues. Germline V gene lookup returns CDR1 SNHLY and CDR2 FYNNEI. Written as DNA, the CDR3 is TGTGCCAGCGCAGGGGCGGGAGCCGGCGGCGAGCAGTACTTC. This sequence encodes CASAGAGAGGEQYF.

This chain connects TRBV11-2 to TRBJ2-2, with 8 bases identical to TRBD2. The V gene end was trimmed by 1 base and the J gene end by 4 bases; junction bases not matched to a gene: 8. Germline CDR1 is SGHAT and CDR2 is FQNNGV. This CDR3 spans 17 amino acids. CDR3 loop: CASSLAGGQGSTGELFF. The CDR3 DNA sequence: TGTGCCAGCAGCTTAGCGGGGGGGCAGGGAAGCACCGGGGAGCTGTTTTTT.

This clone was seen just once. The chain carries TRBV5-1 and TRBJ1-6; 9 nucleotides agree with TRBD1. The CDR3 is 21 amino acids. With 0 bases clipped from V and 0 bases from J, the junction kept 13 bases outside the gene matches. Germline values: CDR1 SGHRS, CDR2 YFSETQ. CDR3 in amino acids: CASSLVPGTGMSLSYNSPLHF. CDR3 in DNA: TGCGCCAGCAGCTTGGTGCCAGGGACAGGGATGAGCCTCTCCTATAATTCACCCCTCCACTTT.

The chain's CDR3 is CAWSNRGRGNTIYF. The CDR3 bases are TGTGCCTGGAGTAACAGGGGCCGAGGAAACACCATATATTTT. V usage is TRBV30 and J usage is TRBJ1-3; TRBD1 agrees at 7 bases. Trimming cost V 2 bases and J 4 bases; bases outside gene matches: 5. Germline V gene lookup returns CDR1 GTSNPN and CDR2 SVGIG (reference sequence). The CDR3 covers 14 residues.

The chain has TRBV30 and TRBJ1-6, with 9 bases lining up with TRBD1. This CDR3 has 14 residues. J gave up 8 bases and V 2 bases, and 4 bases lay outside the gene matches. CDR1 and CDR2 from the germline V gene are GTSNPN and SVGIG (reference sequence). The CDR3 region has the DNA TGTGCCTGGAGTCGACAGGGGGGAGATTCACCCCTCCACTTT. Its protein is CAWSRQGGDSPLHF.